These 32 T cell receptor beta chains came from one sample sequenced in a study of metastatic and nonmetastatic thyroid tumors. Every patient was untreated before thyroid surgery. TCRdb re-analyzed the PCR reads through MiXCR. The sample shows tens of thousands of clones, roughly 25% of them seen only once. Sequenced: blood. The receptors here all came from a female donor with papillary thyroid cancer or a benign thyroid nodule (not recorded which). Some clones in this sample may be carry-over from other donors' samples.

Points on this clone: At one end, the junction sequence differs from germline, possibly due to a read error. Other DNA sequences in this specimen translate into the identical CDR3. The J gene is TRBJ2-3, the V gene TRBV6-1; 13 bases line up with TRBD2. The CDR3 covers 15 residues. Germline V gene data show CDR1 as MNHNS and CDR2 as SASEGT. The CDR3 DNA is TGTGCCAGCAGGGGACTAGCGGGATGGCCAGATACACAGTATTTT. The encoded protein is CASRGLAGWPDTQYF.

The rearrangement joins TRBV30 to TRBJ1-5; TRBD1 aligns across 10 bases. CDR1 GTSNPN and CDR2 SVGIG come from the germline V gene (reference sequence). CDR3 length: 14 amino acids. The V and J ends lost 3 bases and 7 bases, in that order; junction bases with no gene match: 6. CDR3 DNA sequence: TGTGCCTGGAGCGGACAGGGGGTAGAGCAGCCCCAGCATTTT. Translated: CAWSGQGVEQPQHF.

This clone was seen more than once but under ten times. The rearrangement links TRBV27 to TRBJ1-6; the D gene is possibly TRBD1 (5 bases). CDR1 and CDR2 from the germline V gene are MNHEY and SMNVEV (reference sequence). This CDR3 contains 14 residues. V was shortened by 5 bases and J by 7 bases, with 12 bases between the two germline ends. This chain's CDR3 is CASSPGTSNSPLHF. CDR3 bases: TGTGCCAGCAGTCCTGGGACCTCCAATTCACCCCTCCACTTT.

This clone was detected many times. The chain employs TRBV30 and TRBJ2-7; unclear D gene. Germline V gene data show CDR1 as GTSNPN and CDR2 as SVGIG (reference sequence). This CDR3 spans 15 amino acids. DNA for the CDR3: TGTGCTTCACCGATTGGCGCGGCCCCGTCCTACGAGCAGTACTTC. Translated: CASPIGAAPSYEQYF. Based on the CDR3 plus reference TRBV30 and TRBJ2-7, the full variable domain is SQTIHQWPATLVQPVGSPLSLECTVEGTSNPNLYWYRQAAGRGLQLLFYSVGIGQISSEVPQNLSASRPQDRQFILSSKKLLLSDSGFYLCASPIGAAPSYEQYFGPGTRLTVT.

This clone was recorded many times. CDR3 nucleotide sequence: TGTGCCAGCAGTCCCACCGGGACTAGCCGCACCGGGGAGCTGTTTTTT. The encoded protein is CASSPTGTSRTGELFF. The chain joins TRBV11-2 to TRBJ2-2; 9 bases match TRBD2. Trimming took 6 bases from V and 4 from J; bases not matched to a gene: 9. The V gene's germline CDR1 is SGHAT and CDR2 FQNNGV. The CDR3 is 16 amino acids.

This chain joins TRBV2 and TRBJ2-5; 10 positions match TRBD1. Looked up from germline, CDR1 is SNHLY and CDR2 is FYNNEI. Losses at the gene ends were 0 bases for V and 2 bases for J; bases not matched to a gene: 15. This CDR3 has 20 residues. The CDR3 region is CASSEARLRTRTGGQETQYF. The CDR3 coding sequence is TGTGCCAGCAGTGAAGCCCGATTAAGGACAAGGACAGGGGGGCAAGAGACCCAGTACTTC.

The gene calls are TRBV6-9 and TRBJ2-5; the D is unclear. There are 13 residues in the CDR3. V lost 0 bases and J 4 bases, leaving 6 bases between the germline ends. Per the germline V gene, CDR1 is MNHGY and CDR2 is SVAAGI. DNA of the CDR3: TGTGCCAGCAGTTATTCCGAAACAGAGACCCAGTACTTC. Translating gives CASSYSETETQYF.

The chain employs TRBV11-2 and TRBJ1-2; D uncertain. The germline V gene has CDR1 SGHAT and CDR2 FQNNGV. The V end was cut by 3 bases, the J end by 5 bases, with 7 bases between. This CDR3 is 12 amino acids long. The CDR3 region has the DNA TGTGCCAGCAGCTTGTGGGAGTATGGCTACACCTTC. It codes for CASSLWEYGYTF.

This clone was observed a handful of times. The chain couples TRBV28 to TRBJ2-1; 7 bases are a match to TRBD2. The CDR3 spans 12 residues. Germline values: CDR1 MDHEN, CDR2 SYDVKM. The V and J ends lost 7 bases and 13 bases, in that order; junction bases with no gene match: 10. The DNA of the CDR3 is TGTGCCAGCATCAGGACTAGTTTGGTTCAGTTCTTC. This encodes CASIRTSLVQFF.

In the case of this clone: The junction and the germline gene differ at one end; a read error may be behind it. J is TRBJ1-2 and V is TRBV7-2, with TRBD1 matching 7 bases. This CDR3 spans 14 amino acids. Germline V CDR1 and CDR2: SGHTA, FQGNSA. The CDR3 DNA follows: TGTGCCAGCAGACCATTAACAGGGGACTATGGATACACCTTC. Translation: CASRPLTGDYGYTF.

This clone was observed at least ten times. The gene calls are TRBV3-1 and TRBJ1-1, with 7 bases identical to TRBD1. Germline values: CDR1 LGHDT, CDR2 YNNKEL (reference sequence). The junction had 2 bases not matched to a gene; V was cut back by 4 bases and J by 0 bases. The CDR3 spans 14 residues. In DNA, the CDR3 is TGTGCCAGCAGCCCGGGACAGATGAACACTGAAGCTTTCTTT. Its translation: CASSPGQMNTEAFF.

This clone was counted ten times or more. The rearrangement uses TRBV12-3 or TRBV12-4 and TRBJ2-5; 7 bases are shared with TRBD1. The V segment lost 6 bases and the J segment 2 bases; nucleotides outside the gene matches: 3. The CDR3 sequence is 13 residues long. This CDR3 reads CASRGTEQETQYF. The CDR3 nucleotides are TGTGCCAGCAGGGGGACAGAGCAAGAGACCCAGTACTTC.

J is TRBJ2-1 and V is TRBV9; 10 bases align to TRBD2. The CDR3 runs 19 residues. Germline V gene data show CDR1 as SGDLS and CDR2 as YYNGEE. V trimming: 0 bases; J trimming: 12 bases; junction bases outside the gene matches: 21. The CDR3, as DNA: TGTGCCAGCAGCGTAGGGGCAGGTACCGGGACTAGCGCTTTTACCGGGCAGTTCTTC. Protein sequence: CASSVGAGTGTSAFTGQFF. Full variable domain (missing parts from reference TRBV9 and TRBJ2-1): DSGVTQTPKHLITATGQRVTLRCSPRSGDLSVYWYQQSLDQGLQFLIQYYNGEERAKGNILERFSAQQFPDLHSELNLSSLELGDSALYFCASSVGAGTGTSAFTGQFFGPGTRLTVL.

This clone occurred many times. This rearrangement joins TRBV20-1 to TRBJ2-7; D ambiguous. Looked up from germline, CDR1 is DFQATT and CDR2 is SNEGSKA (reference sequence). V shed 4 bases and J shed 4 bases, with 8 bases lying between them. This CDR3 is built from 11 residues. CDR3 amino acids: CSATIFYEQYF. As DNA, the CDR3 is TGCAGTGCTACAATTTTTTACGAGCAGTACTTC.

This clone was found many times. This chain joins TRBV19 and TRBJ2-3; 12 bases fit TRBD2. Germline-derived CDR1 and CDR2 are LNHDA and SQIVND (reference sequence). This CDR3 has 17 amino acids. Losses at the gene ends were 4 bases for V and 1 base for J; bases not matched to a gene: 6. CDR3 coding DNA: TGTGCCAGTAGTAGCCCGTGGACTAGCGGGGGCACAGATACGCAGTATTTT. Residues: CASSSPWTSGGTDTQYF.

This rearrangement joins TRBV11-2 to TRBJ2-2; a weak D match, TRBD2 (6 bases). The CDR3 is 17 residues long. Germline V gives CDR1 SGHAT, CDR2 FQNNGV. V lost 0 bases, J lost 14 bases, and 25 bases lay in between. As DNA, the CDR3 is TGTGCCAGCAGCTTAGATGGCGGGATAGGGAACACCGGTGATCTGTTTTTT. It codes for CASSLDGGIGNTGDLFF. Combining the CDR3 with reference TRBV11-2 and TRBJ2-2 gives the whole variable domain EAGVAQSPRYKIIEKRQSVAFWCNPISGHATLYWYQQILGQGPKLLIQFQNNGVVDDSQLPKDRFSAERLKGVDSTLKIQPAKLEDSAVYLCASSLDGGIGNTGDLFFGEGSRLTVL.

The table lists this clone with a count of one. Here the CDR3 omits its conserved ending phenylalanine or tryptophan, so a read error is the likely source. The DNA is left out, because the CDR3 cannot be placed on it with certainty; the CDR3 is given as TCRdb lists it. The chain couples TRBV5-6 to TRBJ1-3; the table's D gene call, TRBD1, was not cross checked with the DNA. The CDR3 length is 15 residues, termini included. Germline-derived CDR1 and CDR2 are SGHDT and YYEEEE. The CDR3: CASSLDRGFGNTTYY.

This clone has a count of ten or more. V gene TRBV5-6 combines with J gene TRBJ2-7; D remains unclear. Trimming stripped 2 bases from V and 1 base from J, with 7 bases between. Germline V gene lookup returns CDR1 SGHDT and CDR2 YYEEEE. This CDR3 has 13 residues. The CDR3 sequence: CASSFTLSYEQYF. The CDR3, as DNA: TGTGCCAGCAGCTTCACCCTTTCCTACGAGCAGTACTTC.

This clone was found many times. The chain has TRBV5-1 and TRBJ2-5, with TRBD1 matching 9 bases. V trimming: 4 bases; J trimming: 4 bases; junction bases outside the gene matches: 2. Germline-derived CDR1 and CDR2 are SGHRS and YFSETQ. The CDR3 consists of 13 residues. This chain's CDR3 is CASSPGQGETQYF. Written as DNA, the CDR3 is TGCGCCAGCAGCCCGGGACAGGGAGAGACCCAGTACTTC.

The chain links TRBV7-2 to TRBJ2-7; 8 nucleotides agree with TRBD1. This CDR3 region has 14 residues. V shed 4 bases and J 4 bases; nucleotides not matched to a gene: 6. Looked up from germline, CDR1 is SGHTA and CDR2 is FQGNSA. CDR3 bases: TGTGCCAGCAGCTCCGGGACAGGCCCTTACGAGCAGTACTTC. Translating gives CASSSGTGPYEQYF.

CDR3 region: CSANQNTGELFF. The DNA of the CDR3 is TGCAGTGCCAACCAGAACACCGGGGAGCTGTTTTTT. The chain couples TRBV20-1 to TRBJ2-2; unclear D gene. V was shortened by 6 bases and J by 1 base, with 6 bases between the two germline ends. Germline V gives CDR1 DFQATT, CDR2 SNEGSKA (reference sequence). This CDR3 is 12 amino acids long.

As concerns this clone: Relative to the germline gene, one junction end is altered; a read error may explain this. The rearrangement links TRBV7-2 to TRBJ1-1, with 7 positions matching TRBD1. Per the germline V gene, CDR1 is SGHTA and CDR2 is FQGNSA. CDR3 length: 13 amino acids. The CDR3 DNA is TGTGCCAGTAGCTTGTGGACAGGCCGGCCGGCTTTCTTT. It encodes CASSLWTGRPAFF. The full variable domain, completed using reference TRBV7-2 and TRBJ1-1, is GAGVSQSPSNKVTEKGKDVELRCDPISGHTALYWYRQSLGQGLEFLIYFQGNSAPDKSGLPSDRFSAERTGGSVSTLTIQRTQQEDSAVYLCASSLWTGRPAFFGQGTRLTVV.

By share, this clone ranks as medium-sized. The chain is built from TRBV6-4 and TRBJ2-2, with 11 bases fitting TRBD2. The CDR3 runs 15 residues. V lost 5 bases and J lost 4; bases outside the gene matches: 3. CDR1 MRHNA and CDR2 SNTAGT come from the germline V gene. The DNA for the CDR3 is TGTGCCAGCAGTCCCGGGACTAGCGGCACCGGGGAGCTGTTTTTT. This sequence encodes CASSPGTSGTGELFF.

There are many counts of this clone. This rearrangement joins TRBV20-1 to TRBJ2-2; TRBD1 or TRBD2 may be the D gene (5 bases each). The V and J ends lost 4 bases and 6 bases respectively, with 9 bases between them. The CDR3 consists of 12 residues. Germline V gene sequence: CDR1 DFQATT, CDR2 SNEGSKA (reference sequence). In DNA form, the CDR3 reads TGCAGTGCTATCAGGGACGCCGGGGAGCTGTTTTTT. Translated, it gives CSAIRDAGELFF.

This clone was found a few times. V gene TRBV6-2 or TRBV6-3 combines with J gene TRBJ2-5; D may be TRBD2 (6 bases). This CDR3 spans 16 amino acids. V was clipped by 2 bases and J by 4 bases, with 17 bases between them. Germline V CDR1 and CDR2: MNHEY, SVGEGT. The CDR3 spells CASSYDGGVGGETQYF. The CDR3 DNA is TGTGCCAGCAGTTACGATGGGGGAGTGGGAGGAGAGACCCAGTACTTC.

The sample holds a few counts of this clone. DNA of the CDR3: TGTGCCAGCAGTGAAGGGGGGACAGGACGAGACTACGAGCAGTACTTC. Protein sequence: CASSEGGTGRDYEQYF. V gene TRBV6-1 combines with J gene TRBJ2-7; TRBD1 aligns across 8 bases. Unmatched junction bases numbered 8, after V lost 1 base and J lost 3 bases. Germline CDR1 reads MNHNS; CDR2 reads SASEGT. This CDR3 contains 16 residues.

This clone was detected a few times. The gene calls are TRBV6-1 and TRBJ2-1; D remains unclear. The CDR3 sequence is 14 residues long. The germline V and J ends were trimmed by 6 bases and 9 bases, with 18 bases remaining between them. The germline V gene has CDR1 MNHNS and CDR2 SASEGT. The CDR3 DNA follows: TGTGCCAGCAGCCCGGCAGTAGATGTCCGTGAGCAGTTCTTC. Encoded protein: CASSPAVDVREQFF.

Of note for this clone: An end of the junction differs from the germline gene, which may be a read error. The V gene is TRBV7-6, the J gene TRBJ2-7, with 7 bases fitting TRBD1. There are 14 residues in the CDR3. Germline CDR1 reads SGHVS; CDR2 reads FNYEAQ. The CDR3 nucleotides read TGTGCCGGCAGCCCTCGACAGGGTATTCACGAGCAGTACTTC. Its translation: CAGSPRQGIHEQYF.

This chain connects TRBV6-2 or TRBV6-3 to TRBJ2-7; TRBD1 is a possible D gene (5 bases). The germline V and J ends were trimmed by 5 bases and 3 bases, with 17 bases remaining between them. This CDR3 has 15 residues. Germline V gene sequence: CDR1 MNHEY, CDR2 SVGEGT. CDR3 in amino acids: CASSQGSARLYEQYF. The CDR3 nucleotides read TGTGCCAGCAGTCAGGGATCCGCGAGGCTCTACGAGCAGTACTTC.

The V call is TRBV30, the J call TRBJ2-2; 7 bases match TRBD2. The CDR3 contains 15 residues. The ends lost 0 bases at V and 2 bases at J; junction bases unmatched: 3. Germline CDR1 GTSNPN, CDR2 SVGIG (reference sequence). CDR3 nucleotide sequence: TGTGCCTGGAGTGTACCAGCGGGAAACACCGGGGAGCTGTTTTTT. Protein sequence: CAWSVPAGNTGELFF.

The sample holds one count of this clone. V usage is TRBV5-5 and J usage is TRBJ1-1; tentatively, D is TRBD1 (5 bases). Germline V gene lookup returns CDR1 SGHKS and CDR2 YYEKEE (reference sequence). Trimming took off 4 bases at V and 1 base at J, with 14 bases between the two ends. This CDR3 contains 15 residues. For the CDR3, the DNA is TGTGCCAGCAGCCCCTTACAGGTATCGAACACTGAAGCTTTCTTT. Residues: CASSPLQVSNTEAFF.

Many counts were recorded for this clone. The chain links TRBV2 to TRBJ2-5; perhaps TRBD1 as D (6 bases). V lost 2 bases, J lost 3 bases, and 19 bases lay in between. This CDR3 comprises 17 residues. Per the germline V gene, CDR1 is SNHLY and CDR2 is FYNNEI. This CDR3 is CASSEFGGQAGKETQYF. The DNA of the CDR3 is TGTGCCAGCAGTGAATTTGGGGGCCAAGCTGGAAAAGAGACCCAGTACTTC.